The 21 T cell receptor beta chains listed next were all sequenced from one sample in a study of blood T cell repertoires in COVID-19. TCRdb's table, derived via immunoSEQ multiplex PCR, lists solely in-frame clones and lacks some. The table has under 110,000 clones, about 79% seen once; the top ten hold under 8%. The specimen was peripheral blood. The receptors come from a man older than 75 with COVID-19, enrolled during active disease.

This clone was seen a single time. This sequence joins TRBV3-1 (or the pseudogene TRBV3-2) and TRBJ1-4; D not certain. The CDR3 is 14 amino acids. CDR1 and CDR2 (germline): LGHDT, YNNKEL (reference sequence). Trimming removed 4 bases from V and 10 bases from J, with 16 bases in between. The CDR3 DNA is TGTGCCAGCAGCCCGCCGCAAACCCGGGGAAAACTGTTTTTT. Amino acid sequence: CASSPPQTRGKLFF.

The rearrangement links TRBV7-9 to TRBJ2-7, with D possibly matching TRBD1 (6 bases). Germline CDR1 SEHNR, CDR2 FQNEAQ (reference sequence). This CDR3 has 12 amino acids. The ends were cut back, 7 bases at V and 5 bases at J, with 12 bases in the middle. The CDR3 loop is CASNERGNEQYF. CDR3 in DNA: TGTGCCAGCAACGAGAGGGGGAACGAGCAGTACTTC.

The CDR3 here is CASSPPTSGAPGELFF. The CDR3 coding sequence is TGTGCCAGCTCACCACCTACTAGCGGAGCCCCCGGGGAGCTGTTTTTT. V gene TRBV18 combines with J gene TRBJ2-2, with 8 nucleotides matching TRBD2. The CDR3 is 16 amino acids. CDR1 and CDR2 (germline): KGHSH, LQKENI. The ends lost 0 bases at V and 6 bases at J; junction bases unmatched: 6.

The chain couples TRBV4-3 to TRBJ2-3; possible D gene TRBD1, 6 bases. Trimming removed 0 bases from V and 5 bases from J, with 18 bases in between. The CDR3 covers 17 residues. In germline, CDR1 is LGHNA, CDR2 YSLEER. Here the CDR3 DNA reads TGCGCCAGCAGCCAAGATCGGCGGTGGCAGGGGAGAGATACGCAGTATTTT. Its translation: CASSQDRRWQGRDTQYF.

This clone was observed a few times. The chain has TRBV5-1 and TRBJ1-3; D is ambiguous. CDR1 and CDR2 (germline): SGHRS, YFSETQ. Deletions cut 0 bases from V and 0 bases from J, with 13 bases between. This CDR3 spans 17 amino acids. In DNA form, the CDR3 reads TGCGCCAGCAGCTTGGCGCCGGACGGGGACTCTGGAAACACCATATATTTT. It translates to CASSLAPDGDSGNTIYF.

The chain has TRBV6-5 and TRBJ2-7; tentative D call: TRBD2 (5 bases). The CDR3 consists of 13 residues. Germline V lookup: CDR1 MNHEY, CDR2 SVGAGI. Trimming removed 2 bases at V and 4 bases at J, with 9 bases between. The CDR3 loop reads CASSYTGSYEQYF. The CDR3 DNA sequence: TGTGCCAGCAGTTACACGGGGTCTTACGAGCAGTACTTC.

In its sample, this clone ranks as medium-sized. The rearrangement uses TRBV25-1 and TRBJ1-5; possibly TRBD1 for D (6 bases). This CDR3 is 15 amino acids long. The V and J ends lost 2 bases and 0 bases respectively, with 8 bases between them. Germline CDR1 MGHDK, CDR2 SYGVNS. Here the CDR3 DNA reads TGTGCCAGCAGTGAACAGGGGAATAGCAATCAGCCCCAGCATTTT. Amino acids: CASSEQGNSNQPQHF. Full variable domain (outside the CDR3, taken from reference TRBV25-1 and TRBJ1-5): EADIYQTPRYLVIGTGKKITLECSQTMGHDKMYWYQQDPGMELHLIHYSYGVNSTEKGDLSSESTVSRIRTEHFPLTLESARPSHTSQYLCASSEQGNSNQPQHFGDGTRLSIL.

This chain joins TRBV4-3 and TRBJ2-6; possible D gene TRBD1, 5 bases. Germline V CDR1 and CDR2: LGHNA, YSLEER. This CDR3 spans 17 amino acids. Trimming stripped 1 base from V and 0 bases from J, with 10 bases between. CDR3 in DNA: TGCGCCAGCAGCCAAGCCCCAGGGAACTCTGGGGCCAACGTCCTGACTTTC. It encodes CASSQAPGNSGANVLTF.

This clone was seen more than once but under ten times. The chain combines TRBV9 with TRBJ2-6; 7 nucleotides match TRBD1. There are 18 residues in the CDR3. Germline V lookup: CDR1 SGDLS, CDR2 YYNGEE. V was clipped by 0 bases and J by 1 base; unmatched bases: 7. The CDR3 loop is CASSVAEAGGSGANVLTF. The CDR3 nucleotides read TGTGCCAGCAGCGTAGCTGAGGCAGGGGGTTCTGGGGCCAACGTCCTGACTTTC.

The chain couples TRBV9 to TRBJ2-5, with D perhaps matching TRBD2 (5 bases). Trimming left V 3 bases short and J 5 bases short, with 14 bases between. CDR1 SGDLS and CDR2 YYNGEE come from the germline V gene. The CDR3 has 14 residues. CDR3 sequence: CASSARLSTETQYF. CDR3 in DNA: TGTGCCAGCAGCGCAAGACTATCGACGGAGACCCAGTACTTC.

CDR3 in amino acids: CASSVSSGSIDTQYF. Written as DNA, the CDR3 is TGTGCCAGCAGCGTGTCTAGCGGGAGTATAGATACGCAGTATTTT. The J gene is TRBJ2-3, the V gene TRBV9; 10 bases match TRBD2. Germline lookup yields CDR1 SGDLS and CDR2 YYNGEE. Trimming removed 2 bases from V and 5 bases from J; junction bases left unmatched: 5. This CDR3 has 15 residues.

V usage is TRBV15 and J usage is TRBJ1-1; D may be TRBD1 (5 bases). Germline-derived CDR1 and CDR2 are LNHNV and YYDKDF (reference sequence). V lost 0 bases and J 4 bases, leaving 12 bases between the germline ends. The CDR3 extends over 15 amino acids. The CDR3 coding sequence is TGTGCCACCAGCAGAGACAGGGTGGCAGGCACTGAAGCTTTCTTT. Amino acids: CATSRDRVAGTEAFF.

This sequence joins TRBV25-1 and TRBJ2-3, with 9 positions matching TRBD1. The germline V gene has CDR1 MGHDK and CDR2 SYGVNS. The junction had 4 bases not matched to a gene; V was cut back by 2 bases and J by 10 bases. This CDR3 contains 13 residues. CDR3 bases: TGTGCCAGCAGTGAACCGGGACAGGGCCCGCAGTATTTT. Protein sequence: CASSEPGQGPQYF.

The chain carries TRBV29-1 and TRBJ1-2, with 9 bases matching TRBD1. Germline assignment: CDR1 SQVTM and CDR2 ANQGSEA. The J segment lost 2 bases and the V segment lost 5 bases, leaving 6 bases of the junction unmatched. This CDR3 contains 14 residues. The CDR3, as DNA: TGCAGCGTTACTAGGACAGGGGAGAACTATGGCTACACCTTC. Amino acid sequence: CSVTRTGENYGYTF.

The V and J genes are TRBV11-2 and TRBJ1-4; 8 nucleotides match TRBD1. The CDR3 runs to 15 residues. The V gene's germline CDR1 is SGHAT and CDR2 FQNNGV. V gave up 4 bases and J gave up 7 bases; unmatched junction bases: 8. This chain's CDR3 is CASSSRTGSSEKLFF. Here the CDR3 DNA reads TGTGCCAGCAGCTCCCGGACAGGGTCAAGTGAAAAACTGTTTTTT.

The chain couples TRBV3-1 (or the pseudogene TRBV3-2) to TRBJ2-7; D is perhaps TRBD2 (7 bases). The CDR3 contains 15 residues. Germline V gene data show CDR1 as LGHDT and CDR2 as YNNKEL (reference sequence). V was cut by 6 bases and J by 3 bases, with 18 bases left in between. The CDR3 nucleotides are TGTGCCAGCAGTCTAGAAGGGGAGGGGGGCTACGAGCAGTACTTC. It encodes CASSLEGEGGYEQYF.

The sample holds one count of this clone. V and J are TRBV18 and TRBJ2-7, with TRBD1 matching 8 bases. The CDR3 runs to 14 residues. Looked up from germline, CDR1 is KGHSH and CDR2 is LQKENI. With 3 bases clipped from V and 2 bases from J, the junction kept 3 bases outside the gene matches. CDR3 in amino acids: CASSPGQGAYEQYF. The CDR3 DNA is TGTGCCAGCTCACCCGGACAGGGCGCCTACGAGCAGTACTTC.

This clone was detected once. The CDR3: CASSSRLSYTF. The DNA for the CDR3 is TGTGCCAGCAGTTCCAGGCTAAGCTACACCTTC. This chain links TRBV28 with TRBJ1-2; D remains unclear. This CDR3 is built from 11 residues. Between the trimmed V and J ends, which lost 4 bases and 9 bases, there was a span of 9 bases. CDR1 and CDR2 from the germline V gene are MDHEN and SYDVKM.

The chain couples TRBV19 to TRBJ1-6; D remains ambiguous. The CDR3 covers 12 residues. Germline values: CDR1 LNHDA, CDR2 SQIVND (reference sequence). V was shortened by 5 bases and J by 8 bases, with 7 bases between the two germline ends. CDR3 nucleotides: TGTGCCAGTAGTTTCAGTTATTCACCCCTCCACTTT. It specifies CASSFSYSPLHF.

The chain employs TRBV4-3 and TRBJ1-4; a possible D gene is TRBD1 (5 bases). From germline, CDR1 is LGHNA and CDR2 YSLEER. V was shortened by 0 bases and J by 7 bases, with 15 bases between the two germline ends. The CDR3 length is 16 residues. The CDR3 loop reads CASSQEWGRVGEKLFF. As DNA, the CDR3 is TGCGCCAGCAGCCAAGAATGGGGCAGGGTTGGTGAAAAACTGTTTTTT.

There are a few counts of this clone. This sequence joins TRBV19 and TRBJ2-1; D perhaps matches TRBD1 (5 bases). V lost 6 bases, J lost 1 base, and 10 bases lay in between. Germline V gene data show CDR1 as LNHDA and CDR2 as SQIVND (reference sequence). The CDR3 runs to 14 residues. CDR3 sequence reads: CASRPQGSYNEQFF. The CDR3 DNA sequence: TGTGCCAGTAGGCCCCAGGGTTCCTACAATGAGCAGTTCTTC.